These 29 T cell receptor beta chains originate from one sample sequenced in a study of CD8+CD57+ T cells in acquired aplastic anemia. Genomic DNA was employed as the template in profiling TCR beta VDJ and CDR3. TCRdb re-called the reads with MiXCR, one entry per CDR3 protein. The sample records 60,000 to 75,000 distinct CDR3 sequences, about 54% being singletons. The material sequenced was sorted CD4+, CD8+, or CD8+CD57+ T cells (not recorded which) from PBMCs. The receptors originated from a human donor in good health, serving as a control.

At least ten counts were recorded for this clonotype. The rearrangement uses TRBV5-6 and TRBJ2-3; TRBD2 matches at 14 bases. This CDR3 is built from 17 residues. The V gene's germline CDR1 is SGHDT and CDR2 YYEEEE. The V and J ends lost 4 bases and 4 bases, in that order; junction bases with no gene match: 8. The CDR3 reads CASSMGTSGSIADTQYF. CDR3 nucleotides: TGTGCCAGCAGCATGGGGACTAGCGGGAGTATCGCAGATACGCAGTATTTT.

J is TRBJ2-5 and V is TRBV19; a weak D match, TRBD1 (6 bases). CDR3 length equals 13 residues. V gave up 4 bases and J gave up 4 bases, with 10 bases separating them. CDR1 LNHDA and CDR2 SQIVND come from the germline V gene (reference sequence). In nucleotides, the CDR3 is TGTGCCAGTAGTACTACAGGGTTAGAGACCCAGTACTTC. Translated: CASSTTGLETQYF.

In the case of this clonotype: Because the CDR3 is missing its conserved closing phenylalanine or tryptophan, this is likely a read error. V is TRBV11-1 and J is TRBJ2-1, with 9 nucleotides matching TRBD1. Germline CDR1 SGHAT, CDR2 FQDESV (reference sequence). J gave up 8 bases and V 5 bases, and 13 bases lay outside the gene matches. CDR3 length: 16 residues. This CDR3 is CASSERGQGLKDEQFS. The CDR3 DNA reads TGTGCCAGCAGCGAGCGGGGACAGGGCTTGAAAGATGAGCAGTTCTCC.

This chain joins TRBV24-1 and TRBJ2-3, with TRBD2 matching over 7 bases. The CDR3 runs 16 residues. Losses at the gene ends were 4 bases for V and 6 bases for J; bases not matched to a gene: 12. CDR1 is KGHDR and CDR2 is SFDVKD in the germline V gene. The CDR3 bases are TGTGCCACCAGTGACCGATTAAGCGGGATTGGCGATACGCAGTATTTT. Protein: CATSDRLSGIGDTQYF.

The genes are TRBV12-3 or TRBV12-4 and TRBJ1-2; unclear D gene. The CDR3 has 13 residues. The V and J ends lost 4 bases and 4 bases respectively, with 10 bases between them. The CDR3, as DNA: TGTGCCAGCAGTTCAGAGGGTGGCTATGGCTACACCTTC. This encodes CASSSEGGYGYTF.

The rearrangement links TRBV11-2 to TRBJ1-6; D is uncertain. V shed 5 bases and J shed 7 bases, with 18 bases lying between them. CDR3 size: 16 residues. Germline V lookup: CDR1 SGHAT, CDR2 FQNNGV. The CDR3 region is CASSPRELGSNSPLHF. CDR3 DNA: TGTGCCAGCAGCCCGCGGGAACTCGGTAGCAATTCACCCCTCCACTTT.

This clonotype appeared a single time. The chain joins TRBV2 to TRBJ2-7; D gene ambiguous. This CDR3 has 14 amino acids. Germline values: CDR1 SNHLY, CDR2 FYNNEI. V lost 4 bases and J lost 0, with 10 bases in between. The CDR3 DNA reads as TGTGCCAGCAGTGTGGCCAGGAGCTCCTACGAGCAGTACTTC. Amino acids: CASSVARSSYEQYF. The whole variable domain, remainder taken from reference TRBV2 and TRBJ2-7, is EPEVTQTPSHQVTQMGQEVILRCVPISNHLYFYWYRQILGQKVEFLVSFYNNEISEKSEIFDDQFSVERPDGSNFTLKIRSTKLEDSAMYFCASSVARSSYEQYFGPGTRLTVT.

J is TRBJ2-5 and V is TRBV5-6; 13 bases are shared with TRBD2. J was trimmed by 5 bases and V by 4 bases; bases with no gene match: 2. The CDR3 consists of 14 residues. Germline-derived CDR1 and CDR2 are SGHDT and YYEEEE. The CDR3 nucleotides read TGTGCCAGCAGCAGGACTAGCGGGAGCGAGACCCAGTACTTC. Its protein product is CASSRTSGSETQYF. The whole variable domain, filled in from reference TRBV5-6 and TRBJ2-5, reads DAGVTQSPTHLIKTRGQQVTLRCSPKSGHDTVSWYQQALGQGPQFIFQYYEEEERQRGNFPDRFSGHQFPNYSSELNVNALLLGDSALYLCASSRTSGSETQYFGPGTRLLVL.

This clonotype has a handful of counts. The DNA for the CDR3 is TGTGCCAGCAGCTTAAACGGACAGGGGAGCACAGATACGCAGTATTTT. Protein sequence: CASSLNGQGSTDTQYF. The J gene is TRBJ2-3, the V gene TRBV7-8, with TRBD1 identical over 9 bases. The V gene's germline CDR1 is SGHVS and CDR2 FQNEAQ. The CDR3 runs to 16 residues. With 2 bases clipped from V and 0 bases from J, the junction kept 3 bases outside the gene matches.

The CDR3 is CASSPLALNTEAFF. CDR3 sequence (DNA): TGTGCCAGCTCACCATTGGCACTGAACACTGAAGCTTTCTTT. The chain employs TRBV18 and TRBJ1-1; D is uncertain. Germline V gene sequence: CDR1 KGHSH, CDR2 LQKENI. With 2 bases removed from V and 0 bases from J, the gap between germline ends came to 7 bases. The CDR3 has 14 amino acids.

This clonotype was picked up a small number of times. J is TRBJ1-6 and V is TRBV4-3, with unresolved D. The V and J ends lost 3 bases and 8 bases respectively, with 8 bases between them. Germline V lookup: CDR1 LGHNA, CDR2 YSLEER. The CDR3 is 13 amino acids. The CDR3 region has the DNA TGCGCCAGCAGCCAGGCAGGTTATTCACCCCTCCACTTT. It is translated as CASSQAGYSPLHF.

By frequency in the sample, this clonotype is medium-sized. This chain joins TRBV15 and TRBJ2-1; TRBD1 aligns across 7 bases. The CDR3 is 15 residues long. Losses at the gene ends were 1 base for V and 2 bases for J; bases not matched to a gene: 2. In germline, CDR1 is LNHNV, CDR2 YYDKDF (reference sequence). CDR3 sequence (DNA): TGTGCCACCAGCAGAGCCGGGACAGCCTACAATGAGCAGTTCTTC. Amino acids: CATSRAGTAYNEQFF.

There are a few counts of this clonotype. This rearrangement joins TRBV5-4 to TRBJ1-2; TRBD1 is a possible D gene (5 bases). The V end lost 3 bases, the J end lost 0 bases, and 15 bases lay between the germline ends. Germline V gene lookup returns CDR1 SGHNT and CDR2 YYREEE (reference sequence). The CDR3 covers 16 residues. This CDR3 reads CASSSVGRGANYGYTF. CDR3 nucleotide sequence: TGTGCCAGCAGCTCCGTCGGGAGGGGAGCTAACTATGGCTACACCTTC.

The chain couples TRBV20-1 to TRBJ2-3; 9 bases are a match to TRBD2. The CDR3 length is 14 residues. Germline CDR1 and CDR2: DFQATT and SNEGSKA (reference sequence). The CDR3 protein is CSSAGGVRTDTQYF. CDR3 coding DNA: TGCAGCTCGGCGGGGGGGGTCCGCACAGATACGCAGTATTTT.

This clonotype was observed at least ten times. The chain combines TRBV20-1 with TRBJ1-2, with a weak D call TRBD1 (5 bases). Germline loops: CDR1 DFQATT, CDR2 SNEGSKA (reference sequence). The V and J ends lost 0 bases and 3 bases respectively, with 14 bases between them. The CDR3 has 15 residues. The CDR3, as DNA: TGCAGTGCTAGAGATCCGCAGGGAGGTGACTATGGCTACACCTTC. This gives the protein CSARDPQGGDYGYTF.

The rearrangement joins TRBV10-3 to TRBJ1-2; D not resolved. Germline V gives CDR1 ENHRY, CDR2 SYGVKD. The CDR3 has 14 amino acids. V was cut by 3 bases and J by 7 bases, with 15 bases left in between. The DNA of the CDR3 is TGTGCCATCAGTGAATTTCCCGAGGCGGGTGGCTACACCTTC. It is translated as CAISEFPEAGGYTF.

Only a few counts were recorded for this clonotype. The rearrangement links TRBV2 to TRBJ2-5, with 9 positions matching TRBD2. Germline V gene sequence: CDR1 SNHLY, CDR2 FYNNEI. Trimming took 6 bases from V and 1 from J; bases not matched to a gene: 15. The CDR3 totals 18 residues. DNA of the CDR3: TGTGCCAGCAGGAAGGAGACTAGCGGCGGGCTGGCCCAAGAGACCCAGTACTTC. Residues: CASRKETSGGLAQETQYF.

This chain joins TRBV3-1 and TRBJ1-1; D remains unclear. This CDR3 is 16 amino acids long. V lost 1 base and J 0 bases, leaving 12 bases between the germline ends. Germline V gene sequence: CDR1 LGHDT, CDR2 YNNKEL (reference sequence). Here the CDR3 reads CASSQVSRQMNTEAFF. The CDR3 DNA is TGTGCCAGCAGCCAAGTTTCGAGACAAATGAACACTGAAGCTTTCTTT.

V is TRBV11-2 and J is TRBJ2-3; possibly TRBD1 for D (5 bases). The CDR3 spans 15 residues. Per germline, CDR1 SGHAT and CDR2 FQNNGV. The ends were cut back, 4 bases at V and 10 bases at J, with 21 bases in the middle. The CDR3 loop is CASSSGGNTQAPQYF. The CDR3 DNA sequence: TGTGCCAGCAGCTCAGGTGGAAATACACAGGCCCCGCAGTATTTT.

This rearrangement joins TRBV30 to TRBJ2-1; D may be TRBD1 (5 bases). Deletions cut 4 bases from V and 0 bases from J, with 13 bases between. CDR1 is GTSNPN, CDR2 SVGIG, per germline (reference sequence). The CDR3 is made up of 15 amino acids. The CDR3 DNA is TGTGCCTGGAAGTCGTGGGGCAGCTCCTACAATGAGCAGTTCTTC. It encodes CAWKSWGSSYNEQFF.

The sample holds many counts of this clonotype. V is TRBV5-1 and J is TRBJ2-7; the match to TRBD2 covers 7 bases. The ends lost 7 bases at V and 0 bases at J; junction bases unmatched: 10. Germline assignment: CDR1 SGHRS and CDR2 YFSETQ. CDR3 length: 15 residues. The chain's CDR3 is CASRLADLSSYEQYF. In DNA form, the CDR3 reads TGCGCCAGCCGACTAGCTGATCTATCCTCCTACGAGCAGTACTTC.

This clonotype was picked up a small number of times. The chain combines TRBV28 with TRBJ2-4, with 7 bases lining up with TRBD1. J gave up 0 bases and V 2 bases, and 7 bases lay outside the gene matches. CDR1 MDHEN and CDR2 SYDVKM come from the germline V gene. This CDR3 contains 17 residues. Written as DNA, the CDR3 is TGTGCCAGCAGTTTAAGACAGGGCTACGTAGCCAAAAACATTCAGTACTTC. This encodes CASSLRQGYVAKNIQYF.

The chain recombines TRBV5-4 with TRBJ1-1, with TRBD1 matching over 8 bases. Looked up from germline, CDR1 is SGHNT and CDR2 is YYREEE (reference sequence). V dropped 2 bases and J dropped 1; count of bases not matched to a gene: 4. The CDR3 consists of 15 residues. This chain's CDR3 is CASSFPDRENTEAFF. The CDR3 nucleotides read TGTGCCAGCAGCTTTCCGGACAGGGAGAACACTGAAGCTTTCTTT.

This clonotype came up many times. The chain couples TRBV6-1 to TRBJ2-1, with D possibly TRBD1 on 6 matching bases. The germline gives CDR1 MNHNS, CDR2 SASEGT. This CDR3 has 15 amino acids. The V end was cut by 6 bases, the J end by 3 bases, with 15 bases between. This chain's CDR3 is CASSPVEGGYNEQFF. CDR3 nucleotides: TGTGCCAGCAGCCCTGTCGAAGGGGGCTACAATGAGCAGTTCTTC.

As for this clonotype: This may stem from a read error, because a much larger clone lies one nucleotide away. The V call is TRBV4-2, the J call TRBJ1-4; 8 bases are shared with TRBD1. Germline CDR1 is LGHNA and CDR2 is YNFKEQ. V lost 3 bases and J lost 2; bases outside the gene matches: 5. The CDR3 has 16 residues. CDR3 DNA: TGTGCCAGCAGCCAGGGACAGGCTCGCACTAATGAAAAACTGTTTTTT. Amino acid sequence: CASSQGQARTNEKLFF.

The V call is TRBV9, the J call TRBJ2-5, with a tentative D call TRBD2 (5 bases). This CDR3 is 15 amino acids long. Germline lookup yields CDR1 SGDLS and CDR2 YYNGEE. Trimming pared 0 bases from V and 5 bases from J, leaving 14 bases between. CDR3 residues: CASSVGVAGFETQYF. Here the CDR3 DNA reads TGTGCCAGCAGCGTAGGGGTGGCGGGCTTTGAGACCCAGTACTTC.

The CDR3 sequence is CASSENPAGPYSNQPQYF. CDR3 DNA sequence: TGTGCCAGCAGTGAAAATCCGGCAGGACCTTATAGCAATCAGCCCCAGTACTTC. This chain uses TRBV6-1 with TRBJ1-5; the D is unclear. Judging by the DNA end, TRBJ2-5 fits better; the J call may be wrong. This CDR3 has 18 residues. Germline CDR1 and CDR2: MNHNS and SASEGT.

V usage is TRBV29-1 and J usage is TRBJ2-1; tentative D call: TRBD2 (5 bases). The CDR3 consists of 14 residues. The germline V gene encodes CDR1 SQVTM and CDR2 ANQGSEA. V was shortened by 0 bases and J by 6 bases, with 12 bases between the two germline ends. The CDR3 coding sequence is TGCAGCGTTGAAGATCCACTGGGGAGCAATGAGCAGTTCTTC. It encodes CSVEDPLGSNEQFF.

CDR3 residues: CSVAWAEETQYF. CDR3 nucleotides: TGCAGCGTTGCTTGGGCGGAGGAGACCCAGTACTTC. The chain is built from TRBV29-1 and TRBJ2-5; D is uncertain. This CDR3 is 12 amino acids long. V was shortened by 4 bases and J by 5 bases, with 11 bases between the two germline ends. CDR1 SQVTM and CDR2 ANQGSEA come from the germline V gene.